This T cell receptor beta chain was obtained from a study of blood T cell repertoires in COVID-19. Whole-study context: The United States, Italy and Spain were the sources of the acute and convalescent COVID-19 samples. In each case, the material was cDNA or gDNA derived from T cells, B-cell-depleted T cells, or PBMCs.

V lost 1 base, J lost 2 bases, and 5 bases stayed unmatched. The germline gives CDR1 SEHNR, CDR2 FQNEAQ (reference sequence). The length of the CDR3 is 15 residues. Enrollment of patients from Seattle took place during active infection, with longitudinal follow-up. In the study's own analysis: The assay estimated nucleated cells by amplifying reference gene primers. Here immunoSEQ multiplex PCR was the method, and the copy in TCRdb shows in-frame clones only, minus some. Clone size and V and J calls were adopted from that table, with D and trimming inferred from the DNA. Of 150,000 to 200,000 clones listed, around 93% are singletons.

The sequence was obtained from a man aged 25-45 years with COVID-19, enrolled during active disease. The chain is built from TRBV7-9 and TRBJ2-7; the match to TRBD1 covers 7 bases. Sequenced material: peripheral blood. The CDR3 DNA reads as TGTGCCAGCAGCTTAGTCCGGACAGGTACCTACGAGCAGTACTTC. This codes for CASSLVRTGTYEQYF.